What follows are 19 T cell receptor beta chains derived from one specimen sequenced in a study of vaccination effects on CD4 cells after COVID-19 (dated by TCRdb to 2021 to 2024). After around eleven days of culture, CD4+ T cells were isolated with the EasySep CD4+ T cell isolation kit. Their specific antigens are unknown. Library method: the immunoSEQ multiplex PCR assay. Not all clones reach the TCRdb copy of this immuneACCESS table, which keeps in-frame sequences only. Checked studies attribute under half of the gap to unresolved V genes and leave the rest unexplained. The sample table holds 40,000 or so clones, of which roughly 82% were seen once. The ten top clones hold less than 3.5% of the sample. The sample was CD4+ T cells from PBMCs cultured without peptide, taken before COVID-19 vaccination. The receptors come from a human donor who received a COVID-19 vaccine.

The V and J genes are TRBV19 and TRBJ1-5; the D is unclear. Germline loops: CDR1 LNHDA, CDR2 SQIVND (reference sequence). The CDR3 length is 15 residues. Between the trimmed V and J ends, which lost 7 bases and 0 bases, there was a span of 13 bases. CDR3 nucleotides: TGTGCCAGTACCCCCAGCGGTTATAGCAATCAGCCCCAGCATTTT. Encoded protein: CASTPSGYSNQPQHF.

This clone has only one observation. V is TRBV30 and J is TRBJ1-4; a weak D match, TRBD1 (5 bases). Germline loops: CDR1 GTSNPN, CDR2 SVGIG (reference sequence). Deletions cut 3 bases from V and 3 bases from J, with 11 bases between. The CDR3 consists of 14 residues. The DNA for the CDR3 is TGTGCCTGGAGCGTAACAGGTGCTAATGAAAAACTGTTTTTT. It encodes CAWSVTGANEKLFF. Drawing the rest from reference TRBV30 and TRBJ1-4, the complete variable domain is SQTIHQWPATLVQPVGSPLSLECTVEGTSNPNLYWYRQAAGRGLQLLFYSVGIGQISSEVPQNLSASRPQDRQFILSSKKLLLSDSGFYLCAWSVTGANEKLFFGSGTQLSVL.

This clone was counted between two and nine times. This rearrangement joins TRBV19 to TRBJ1-2, with unresolved D. Per the germline V gene, CDR1 is LNHDA and CDR2 is SQIVND (reference sequence). The CDR3 has 13 residues. Between the trimmed V and J ends, which lost 7 bases and 0 bases, there was a span of 9 bases. This CDR3 is CASTTNTNYGYTF. The CDR3 DNA reads TGTGCCAGTACCACCAATACTAACTATGGCTACACCTTC.

The chain joins TRBV15 to TRBJ1-2, with D tentatively TRBD1 (6 bases). The CDR3 has 14 residues. V gave up 0 bases and J gave up 1 base, with 6 bases separating them. From germline, CDR1 is LNHNV and CDR2 YYDKDF (reference sequence). DNA of the CDR3: TGTGCCACCAGCAGAGAACAGGGTAACTATGGCTACACCTTC. This encodes CATSREQGNYGYTF.

The chain links TRBV27 to TRBJ1-6; D might be TRBD1 (5 bases). Deletions cut 7 bases from V and 7 bases from J, with 20 bases between. Germline CDR1 and CDR2: MNHEY and SMNVEV (reference sequence). The CDR3 runs 16 residues. DNA for the CDR3: TGTGCCAGCACCAGGATCTTGGGGCCATGGAATTCACCCCTCCACTTT. As protein: CASTRILGPWNSPLHF.

The chain combines TRBV20-1 with TRBJ2-7, with a possible D match to TRBD1 (6 bases). The CDR3 has 11 residues. From germline, CDR1 is DFQATT and CDR2 SNEGSKA (reference sequence). Trimming took 4 bases from V and 4 from J, leaving 8 bases between them. CDR3 nucleotides: TGCAGTGCTAAAAGGGGGTACGAGCAGTACGTC. This codes for CSAKRGYEQYV.

In its sample, this clone was seen a few times. This rearrangement joins TRBV29-1 to TRBJ1-5; possible D gene TRBD1, 6 bases. V dropped 4 bases and J dropped 5 bases, with 15 bases sitting between them. Germline V gives CDR1 SQVTM, CDR2 ANQGSEA. The CDR3 extends over 14 amino acids. CDR3 in amino acids: CSVVWGAGDQPQHF. The CDR3 coding sequence is TGCAGCGTTGTATGGGGGGCCGGGGATCAGCCCCAGCATTTT. Filled out from reference TRBV29-1 and TRBJ1-5, the complete variable domain reads SAVISQKPSRDICQRGTSLTIQCQVDSQVTMMFWYRQQPGQSLTLIATANQGSEATYESGFVIDKFPISRPNLTFSTLTVSNMSPEDSSIYLCSVVWGAGDQPQHFGDGTRLSIL.

V and J are TRBV6-1 and TRBJ1-2, with D unresolved. CDR3 size: 14 residues. V shed 1 base and J shed 4 bases, with 10 bases lying between them. The germline CDR1 and CDR2 sequences are MNHNS and SASEGT. The CDR3 protein is CASSEESAGYGYTF. The CDR3 nucleotides are TGTGCCAGCAGTGAAGAGTCGGCGGGCTATGGCTACACCTTC.

This chain uses TRBV11-2 with TRBJ2-2; perhaps TRBD1 as D (5 bases). In germline, CDR1 is SGHAT, CDR2 FQNNGV. V dropped 4 bases and J dropped 0 bases, with 12 bases sitting between them. The CDR3 extends over 16 amino acids. The CDR3 DNA sequence: TGTGCCAGCAGCTCGAGACAGAACGCGAACACCGGGGAGCTGTTTTTT. Translating gives CASSSRQNANTGELFF.

The CDR3 reads CASSRSPRSNQPQHF. CDR3 nucleotides: TGTGCCAGTAGTAGGAGCCCTCGGAGCAATCAGCCCCAGCATTTT. The chain recombines TRBV19 with TRBJ1-5; D gene uncertain. V gave up 4 bases and J gave up 1 base, with 11 bases separating them. In germline, CDR1 is LNHDA, CDR2 SQIVND (reference sequence). The CDR3 has 15 residues.

This clone came up once. The rearrangement uses TRBV11-2 and TRBJ1-4; D unclear. The V gene lost 6 bases and the J gene lost 0 bases, with 8 bases spanning the gap. The CDR3 covers 14 residues. Germline V gene data show CDR1 as SGHAT and CDR2 as FQNNGV. The CDR3 here is CASRKSATNEKLFF. CDR3 sequence (DNA): TGTGCCAGCAGGAAGAGTGCAACTAATGAAAAACTGTTTTTT.

The chain has TRBV5-1 and TRBJ1-6, with D perhaps TRBD1 (6 bases). The CDR3 totals 16 residues. V shed 0 bases and J shed 5 bases, with 12 bases lying between them. Per germline, CDR1 SGHRS and CDR2 YFSETQ. The DNA for the CDR3 is TGCGCCAGCAGCTTGGGCAGGGGATTCGATAATTCACCCCTCCACTTT. Protein: CASSLGRGFDNSPLHF. The variable domain in full, completed from reference TRBV5-1 and TRBJ1-6, reads KAGVTQTPRYLIKTRGQQVTLSCSPISGHRSVSWYQQTPGQGLQFLFEYFSETQRNKGNFPGRFSGRQFSNSRSEMNVSTLELGDSALYLCASSLGRGFDNSPLHFGNGTRLTVT.

V is TRBV5-1 and J is TRBJ1-4; a weak D match, TRBD1 (5 bases). This CDR3 is 14 amino acids long. In germline, CDR1 is SGHRS, CDR2 YFSETQ. Trimming took 0 bases from V and 4 from J, leaving 7 bases between them. CDR3 loop: CASSLDQGNEKLFF. The DNA for the CDR3 is TGCGCCAGCAGCTTGGATCAGGGTAATGAAAAACTGTTTTTT.

The V gene is TRBV7-3, the J gene TRBJ2-3; 8 bases are a match to TRBD1. The CDR3 has 15 residues. Trimming at V came to 0 bases and at J to 6 bases, leaving 5 bases not matched to a gene. Germline V gene lookup returns CDR1 SGHTA and CDR2 FQGTGA. CDR3 coding DNA: TGTGCCAGCAGCTTAACGTCAGGGGGCGATGATACGCAGTATTTT. This gives the protein CASSLTSGGDDTQYF.

V is TRBV9 and J is TRBJ1-1; D is perhaps TRBD1 (6 bases). Trimming stripped 1 base from V and 0 bases from J, with 10 bases between. CDR1 is SGDLS, CDR2 YYNGEE, per germline. The CDR3 extends over 15 amino acids. The CDR3 region has the DNA TGTGCCAGCAGCGTACGGGACACCGTGAACACTGAAGCTTTCTTT. Translation gives CASSVRDTVNTEAFF. The whole variable domain, remainder taken from reference TRBV9 and TRBJ1-1, is DSGVTQTPKHLITATGQRVTLRCSPRSGDLSVYWYQQSLDQGLQFLIQYYNGEERAKGNILERFSAQQFPDLHSELNLSSLELGDSALYFCASSVRDTVNTEAFFGQGTRLTVV.

The V and J genes are TRBV3-1 (or the pseudogene TRBV3-2) and TRBJ2-5; D unclear. Germline V gives CDR1 LGHDT, CDR2 YNNKEL (reference sequence). The CDR3 loop spans 14 amino acids. Trimming shortened V by 4 bases and J by 4 bases, and 13 bases separated the two germline ends. DNA of the CDR3: TGTGCCAGCAGCCCATTGACGCGAGCAGAGACCCAGTACTTC. The encoded protein is CASSPLTRAETQYF.

The V and J genes are TRBV19 and TRBJ1-4; TRBD1 matches at 9 bases. Losses at the gene ends were 5 bases for V and 8 bases for J; bases not matched to a gene: 15. Germline V gene sequence: CDR1 LNHDA, CDR2 SQIVND (reference sequence). The length of the CDR3 is 17 residues. In DNA form, the CDR3 reads TGTGCCAGTAGTCAGCCGGGACAGGGACCGAAGGGCGAAAAACTGTTTTTT. Residues: CASSQPGQGPKGEKLFF.

V gene TRBV7-2 combines with J gene TRBJ2-3, with D hard to call. This CDR3 contains 13 residues. V was pared by 2 bases and J by 6 bases, with 9 bases between. Per germline, CDR1 SGHTA and CDR2 FQGNSA. The CDR3 DNA sequence: TGTGCCAGCAGCTTAAGGGCGAGGGATACGCAGTATTTT. It is translated as CASSLRARDTQYF. Full variable domain (rest looked up from reference TRBV7-2 and TRBJ2-3): GAGVSQSPSNKVTEKGKDVELRCDPISGHTALYWYRQSLGQGLEFLIYFQGNSAPDKSGLPSDRFSAERTGGSVSTLTIQRTQQEDSAVYLCASSLRARDTQYFGPGTRLTVL.

V is TRBV15 and J is TRBJ1-2; a possible D gene is TRBD1 (6 bases). Deletions cut 0 bases from V and 2 bases from J, with 13 bases between. The CDR3 totals 16 residues. Germline CDR1 is LNHNV and CDR2 is YYDKDF (reference sequence). CDR3 amino acids: CATSRDYRDLNYGYTF. The CDR3 DNA reads TGTGCCACCAGCAGAGATTACAGGGATTTGAACTATGGCTACACCTTC.